These 27 T cell receptor beta chains originate from one sample sequenced in a study of blood T cell repertoires in COVID-19. Some clones are missing from TCRdb's copy, which holds only in-frame ones; the method was immunoSEQ multiplex PCR. The repertoire consists of about 300,000 clones, with around 85% occurring once and the leading ten covering over 1.3%. Sequencing input: peripheral blood. The source is a human donor with COVID-19, enrolled during active disease. The donor label of this sample is uncertain.

This clone was detected a few times. CDR3 protein: CASNDFYIYEQYF. CDR3 sequence (DNA): TGTGCCAGCAACGACTTCTACATCTACGAGCAGTACTTC. The chain joins TRBV2 to TRBJ2-7; no reliable D call. Germline lookup yields CDR1 SNHLY and CDR2 FYNNEI. V was cut by 7 bases and J by 3 bases, with 13 bases left in between. This CDR3 is 13 amino acids long.

The rearrangement links TRBV12-5 to TRBJ1-4; D is perhaps TRBD1 (5 bases). Trimming took 8 bases from V and 7 from J, leaving 14 bases between them. The germline V gene has CDR1 LGHNT and CDR2 FRNRAP. The CDR3 length is 13 residues. The CDR3 protein is CASHSRVGEKLFF. The DNA of the CDR3 is TGTGCTAGTCACAGCAGGGTTGGTGAAAAACTGTTTTTT.

The CDR3 reads CSGTRLAGNNEQFF. For the CDR3, the DNA is TGCAGCGGGACCAGACTAGCGGGCAACAATGAGCAGTTCTTC. The chain is built from TRBV29-1 and TRBJ2-1; TRBD2 agrees at 10 bases. Germline loops: CDR1 SQVTM, CDR2 ANQGSEA. This CDR3 comprises 14 residues. Losses at the gene ends were 7 bases for V and 5 bases for J; bases not matched to a gene: 8.

V usage is TRBV10-3 and J usage is TRBJ2-7; 8 bases match TRBD1. CDR3 size: 13 residues. In germline, CDR1 is ENHRY, CDR2 SYGVKD. Trimming at V came to 6 bases and at J to 3 bases, leaving 4 bases not matched to a gene. The CDR3 spells CAISGGQGYEQYF. CDR3 sequence (DNA): TGTGCCATCAGCGGCGGACAGGGCTACGAGCAGTACTTC.

The rearrangement links TRBV5-5 to TRBJ2-5; D perhaps matches TRBD2 (5 bases). CDR1 and CDR2 (germline): SGHKS, YYEKEE (reference sequence). Trimming left V 2 bases short and J 7 bases short, with 18 bases between. CDR3 length: 15 amino acids. DNA for the CDR3: TGTGCCAGCAGCTTCGCCTCCGGGCCTCGGGGGACCCAGTACTTC. This encodes CASSFASGPRGTQYF.

The chain links TRBV7-3 to TRBJ1-6; the D gene is possibly TRBD1 (5 bases). The V gene lost 3 bases and the J gene lost 7 bases, with 13 bases spanning the gap. The germline CDR1 and CDR2 sequences are SGHTA and FQGTGA. This CDR3 region has 15 residues. CDR3 nucleotides: TGTGCCAGCAGCTTCTCGCCCCCAGGGAATTCACCCCTCCACTTT. Translating gives CASSFSPPGNSPLHF.

The V and J genes are TRBV19 and TRBJ1-1, with TRBD1 as a possible D gene (5 bases). In germline, CDR1 is LNHDA, CDR2 SQIVND (reference sequence). Trimming removed 7 bases from V and 4 bases from J, with 13 bases in between. CDR3 length: 13 amino acids. For the CDR3, the DNA is TGTGCCAGTACCCCTGTGACAGTCACTGAAGCTTTCTTT. Translating it yields CASTPVTVTEAFF.

In this sample, this clone turned up once. The chain links TRBV7-6 to TRBJ2-2, with TRBD2 matching 11 bases. The CDR3 runs to 17 residues. The V and J ends lost 5 bases and 0 bases, in that order; junction bases with no gene match: 5. CDR1 SGHVS and CDR2 FNYEAQ come from the germline V gene. Here the CDR3 DNA reads TGTGCCAGCAGCCCCAGACTAGCGGGGACGAACACCGGGGAGCTGTTTTTT. This sequence encodes CASSPRLAGTNTGELFF.

The chain uses TRBV30 and TRBJ1-1, with D possibly TRBD1 on 6 matching bases. Trimming pared 1 base from V and 3 bases from J, leaving 12 bases between. CDR3 length equals 14 residues. CDR1 and CDR2 from the germline V gene are GTSNPN and SVGIG (reference sequence). CDR3 DNA: TGTGCCTGGAGTGCTACCTCAGGGGACACTGAAGCTTTCTTT. It yields the protein CAWSATSGDTEAFF.

The gene calls are TRBV7-3 and TRBJ2-1; D gene uncertain. The CDR3 has 14 residues. V lost 2 bases and J 8 bases, leaving 13 bases between the germline ends. Per germline, CDR1 SGHTA and CDR2 FQGTGA. In DNA form, the CDR3 reads TGTGCCAGCAGCTTAGACCCGGGTTCGGATGAGCAGTTCTTC. Protein: CASSLDPGSDEQFF.

V gene TRBV18 combines with J gene TRBJ1-5; weak D call: TRBD1 (6 bases). This CDR3 has 14 residues. The V end lost 3 bases, the J end lost 7 bases, and 13 bases lay between the germline ends. CDR1 and CDR2 (germline): KGHSH, LQKENI. CDR3 in amino acids: CASSPSGRGQPQHF. The DNA of the CDR3 is TGTGCCAGCTCACCCTCGGGGAGGGGGCAGCCCCAGCATTTT.

The sample holds one count of this clone. The chain joins TRBV7-2 to TRBJ1-5; D may be TRBD1 (6 bases). The V gene lost 1 base and the J gene lost 3 bases, with 16 bases spanning the gap. CDR1 SGHTA and CDR2 FQGNSA come from the germline V gene. CDR3 size: 17 residues. CDR3 sequence reads: CASSLGDTTSDNQPQHF. The DNA for the CDR3 is TGTGCCAGCAGCTTAGGGGACACCACTAGCGACAATCAGCCCCAGCATTTT.

This chain links TRBV28 with TRBJ1-5, with no clear D. There are 12 residues in the CDR3. The germline gives CDR1 MDHEN, CDR2 SYDVKM. Trimming removed 7 bases at V and 6 bases at J, with 10 bases between. The CDR3 nucleotides are TGTGCCAGCACCGAGGGCGGTCAGCCCCAGCATTTT. It specifies CASTEGGQPQHF.

The chain links TRBV4-2 to TRBJ1-1; 9 bases line up with TRBD1. Looked up from germline, CDR1 is LGHNA and CDR2 is YNFKEQ. V dropped 1 base and J dropped 4; count of bases not matched to a gene: 7. The CDR3 is made up of 16 amino acids. This CDR3 is CASSQGGTGIGTEAFF. The CDR3 bases are TGTGCCAGCAGCCAAGGCGGGACAGGGATTGGCACTGAAGCTTTCTTT.

The rearrangement uses TRBV10-3 and TRBJ1-2, with a weak D call TRBD1 (5 bases). V was pared by 7 bases and J by 3 bases, with 15 bases between. CDR1 ENHRY and CDR2 SYGVKD come from the germline V gene. The CDR3 runs to 14 residues. The DNA for the CDR3 is TGTGCCATCACCCTGGGAGGGGAGGACTATGGCTACACCTTC. Translated, it gives CAITLGGEDYGYTF.

With regard to this clone: One end of the junction does not line up with germline, which may come from a read error. The rearrangement joins TRBV7-7 to TRBJ2-5, with 7 nucleotides matching TRBD1. This CDR3 is built from 16 residues. Germline lookup yields CDR1 SSHAT and CDR2 FNYEAQ (reference sequence). CDR3 region: CASSLVGGRVGQTQYF. The CDR3 nucleotides read TGTGCTAGCAGCTTAGTAGGGGGCCGGGTGGGACAGACCCAGTACTTC.

J is TRBJ1-1 and V is TRBV28, with 7 nucleotides matching TRBD1. Per the germline V gene, CDR1 is MDHEN and CDR2 is SYDVKM. The CDR3 is 14 residues long. V lost 6 bases to trimming and J lost 2 bases; unmatched junction nucleotides: 6. CDR3 coding DNA: TGTGCCAGCAGCTGGGGACAGTTAAACACTGAAGCTTTCTTT. Amino acid sequence: CASSWGQLNTEAFF.

The chain carries TRBV6-6 and TRBJ2-1, with TRBD2 matching 9 bases. The V gene's germline CDR1 is MNHNY and CDR2 SVGAGI (reference sequence). V shed 5 bases, J shed 1 base, and the junction held 18 bases outside the gene matches. The CDR3 is 20 residues long. The CDR3 DNA sequence: TGTGCCAGCAGTCTAGGAGGGGGTTTTAGCGGGAGCGGGTCCTACAATGAGCAGTTCTTC. Its translation is CASSLGGGFSGSGSYNEQFF.

The chain is built from TRBV14 and TRBJ1-1, with TRBD1 as a possible D gene (5 bases). Trimming shortened V by 0 bases and J by 7 bases, and 12 bases separated the two germline ends. The CDR3 has 14 amino acids. Germline CDR1 SGHDN, CDR2 FVKESK. The CDR3 nucleotides read TGTGCCAGCAGCCAAGAAATGGGGGGGTTTGAAGCTTTCTTT. Protein: CASSQEMGGFEAFF. Full variable domain (rest looked up from reference TRBV14 and TRBJ1-1): EAGVTQFPSHSVIEKGQTVTLRCDPISGHDNLYWYRRVMGKEIKFLLHFVKESKQDESGMPNNRFLAERTGGTYSTLKVQPAELEDSGVYFCASSQEMGGFEAFFGQGTRLTVV.

V and J are TRBV19 and TRBJ2-1, with 15 bases lining up with TRBD2. The CDR3 length is 16 residues. Germline V gene sequence: CDR1 LNHDA, CDR2 SQIVND (reference sequence). The V and J ends lost 7 bases and 6 bases, in that order; junction bases with no gene match: 7. CDR3 nucleotide sequence: TGTGCCAGTACACAGGGGGGACTAGCGGGAGGCAATGAGCAGTTCTTC. Its protein is CASTQGGLAGGNEQFF.

J is TRBJ1-1 and V is TRBV7-3; a weak D match, TRBD1 (5 bases). CDR3 length: 15 residues. The V gene's germline CDR1 is SGHTA and CDR2 FQGTGA. The V end was cut by 2 bases, the J end by 5 bases, with 15 bases between. The CDR3 reads CASSLGGGSGTEAFF. The CDR3, as DNA: TGTGCCAGCAGCTTAGGGGGAGGGAGTGGGACTGAAGCTTTCTTT.

The CDR3 spells CATSRTQGQGVEETQYF. The CDR3, as DNA: TGTGCCACCAGCAGAACACAGGGACAGGGCGTGGAAGAGACCCAGTACTTC. The V and J genes are TRBV15 and TRBJ2-5, with 9 bases identical to TRBD1. The CDR3 is made up of 17 amino acids. Trimming took 2 bases from V and 3 from J; bases not matched to a gene: 10. From germline, CDR1 is LNHNV and CDR2 YYDKDF (reference sequence).

The chain uses TRBV24-1 and TRBJ2-2, with D tentatively TRBD2 (7 bases). V lost 1 base, J lost 0 bases, and 14 bases lay in between. Germline CDR1 is KGHDR and CDR2 is SFDVKD. The CDR3 spans 18 residues. The CDR3 spells CATSDFSGGGANTGELFF. CDR3 DNA: TGTGCCACCAGTGATTTTTCTGGCGGGGGCGCGAACACCGGGGAGCTGTTTTTT.

On this clone: One end of the junction is discordant with germline, which a read error may explain. The chain joins TRBV7-7 to TRBJ1-1; TRBD1 might be the D (5 bases). This CDR3 is built from 13 residues. CDR1 is SSHAT and CDR2 is FNYEAQ in the germline V gene (reference sequence). CDR3 nucleotides: TGTGCTAGCAGCCAAGCCCCGGGGGCTGAAGCTTTCTTT. This codes for CASSQAPGAEAFF.

The chain recombines TRBV11-3 with TRBJ2-5; the D gene is possibly TRBD1 (5 bases). V was pared by 5 bases and J by 4 bases, with 11 bases between. This CDR3 spans 13 amino acids. From germline, CDR1 is SGHNT and CDR2 YENEEA. CDR3 protein: CASSRQHGETQYF. The CDR3, as DNA: TGTGCCAGCAGCAGACAGCACGGAGAGACCCAGTACTTC.

This clone was recorded at least ten times. DNA for the CDR3: TGTGCCAGCAGTTTACAGGGTCGCCAGCCCCAGCATTTT. It encodes CASSLQGRQPQHF. This chain uses TRBV12-3 or TRBV12-4 with TRBJ1-5, with D possibly TRBD1 on 5 matching bases. V shed 2 bases and J shed 7 bases, with 9 bases lying between them. This CDR3 is 13 amino acids long.

The genes are TRBV19 and TRBJ1-5; 11 bases are a match to TRBD1. Germline V lookup: CDR1 LNHDA, CDR2 SQIVND (reference sequence). The CDR3 sequence is 16 residues long. V lost 3 bases and J lost 5; bases outside the gene matches: 6. Written as DNA, the CDR3 is TGTGCCAGTAGTATTATTCCGGGACAGGGGGATCAGCCCCAGCATTTT. Its translation is CASSIIPGQGDQPQHF.